The sequence of this T cell receptor beta chain was determined in a study of blood T cell repertoires in COVID-19. Study overall: Material from acute and convalescent COVID-19 was sourced from the United States, Italy and Spain. In each case, the material was cDNA or gDNA derived from T cells, B-cell-depleted T cells, or PBMCs.

V trimming: 6 bases; J trimming: 0 bases; junction bases outside the gene matches: 7. The CDR3 is made up of 15 amino acids. CDR1 and CDR2 from the germline V gene are MGHRA and YSYEKL. Those enrolled in Seattle joined during active infection and were followed longitudinally afterward. Per the original methods: By means of reference gene primer amplification, nucleated cell counts were estimated. Repertoires were generated with immunoSEQ multiplex PCR, while TCRdb's copy carries only in-frame clones and drops some. The D gene and trimming were derived from the DNA, and the V and J assignments and clone size from that table. The data hold approximately 150,000 clones, with about 83% observed a single time.

The chain joins TRBV4-1 to TRBJ2-7; 8 bases map to TRBD2. Sequenced input: peripheral blood. The sequence came from a woman older than 75 with COVID-19, enrolled during active disease. The chain's CDR3 is CASSSTGTSSYEQYF. DNA for the CDR3: TGCGCCAGCAGTTCAACCGGGACTAGCTCCTACGAGCAGTACTTC.